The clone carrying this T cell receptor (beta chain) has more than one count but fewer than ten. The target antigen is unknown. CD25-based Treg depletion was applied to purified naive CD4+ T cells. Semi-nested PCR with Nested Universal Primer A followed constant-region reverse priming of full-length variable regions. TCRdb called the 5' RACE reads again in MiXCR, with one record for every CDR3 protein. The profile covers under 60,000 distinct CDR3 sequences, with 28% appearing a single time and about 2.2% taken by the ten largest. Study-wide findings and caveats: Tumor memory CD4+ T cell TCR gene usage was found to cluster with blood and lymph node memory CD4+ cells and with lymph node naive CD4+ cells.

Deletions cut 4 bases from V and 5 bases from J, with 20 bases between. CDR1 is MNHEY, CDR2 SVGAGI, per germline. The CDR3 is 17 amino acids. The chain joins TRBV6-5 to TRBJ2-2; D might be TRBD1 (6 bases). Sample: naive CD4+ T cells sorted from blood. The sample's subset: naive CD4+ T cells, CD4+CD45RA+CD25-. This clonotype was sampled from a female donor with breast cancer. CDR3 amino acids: CASSFQGYSTGTGELFF. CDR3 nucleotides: TGTGCCAGCAGTTTTCAGGGGTATTCAACGGGGACCGGGGAGCTGTTTTTT.